The 10 T cell receptor beta chains listed next were all sequenced from one sample in a study of blood T cell repertoires in COVID-19. Sequencing used immunoSEQ multiplex PCR; TCRdb keeps in-frame clones, though not all of them. This table has roughly 200,000 clones, about 70% appearing once. The sample consisted of peripheral blood. These receptors were collected from a woman aged 45-65 years with active or convalescent COVID-19.

The CDR3 reads CASSLGGNNEKLFF. The CDR3 nucleotides read TGTGCCAGCAGTTTGGGGGGGAATAATGAAAAACTGTTTTTT. The chain is built from TRBV28 and TRBJ1-4, with TRBD1 as a possible D gene (5 bases). The CDR3 covers 14 residues. V was pared by 3 bases and J by 4 bases, with 9 bases between. CDR1 is MDHEN, CDR2 SYDVKM, per germline.

CDR3 amino acids: CASSVGHQNTEAFF. Written as DNA, the CDR3 is TGCGCCAGCAGCGTGGGACACCAGAACACTGAAGCTTTCTTT. The V and J genes are TRBV5-1 and TRBJ1-1; possible D gene TRBD1, 6 bases. The CDR3 length is 14 residues. V gave up 4 bases and J gave up 1 base, with 11 bases separating them. Germline values: CDR1 SGHRS, CDR2 YFSETQ. Full variable domain (missing parts from reference TRBV5-1 and TRBJ1-1): KAGVTQTPRYLIKTRGQQVTLSCSPISGHRSVSWYQQTPGQGLQFLFEYFSETQRNKGNFPGRFSGRQFSNSRSEMNVSTLELGDSALYLCASSVGHQNTEAFFGQGTRLTVV.

This chain joins TRBV10-3 and TRBJ2-7; D may be TRBD2 (6 bases). This CDR3 has 11 residues. The germline V gene encodes CDR1 ENHRY and CDR2 SYGVKD. With 9 bases removed from V and 7 bases from J, the gap between germline ends came to 13 bases. The CDR3 region is CAISRGAEQYF. DNA for the CDR3: TGTGCCATTTCGCGCGGGGCGGAGCAGTACTTC.

J is TRBJ1-2 and V is TRBV12-3 or TRBV12-4; D is uncertain. The CDR3 spans 13 residues. Deletions cut 2 bases from V and 4 bases from J, with 8 bases between. The CDR3 DNA reads TGTGCCAGCAGTTTAAAGGCAGGCTATGGCTACACCTTC. Protein sequence: CASSLKAGYGYTF.

This rearrangement joins TRBV11-2 to TRBJ1-2; TRBD1 matches 7 bases. V shed 4 bases, J shed 4 bases, and the junction held 18 bases outside the gene matches. Germline-derived CDR1 and CDR2 are SGHAT and FQNNGV. The CDR3 totals 18 residues. CDR3 sequence (DNA): TGTGCCAGCAGCTCGCCCCTCCAAGCCTCAGGGGGAAGCTATGGCTACACCTTC. Translating gives CASSSPLQASGGSYGYTF.

The rearrangement uses TRBV18 and TRBJ2-1; 7 bases map to TRBD1. The J segment lost 7 bases and the V segment lost 2 bases, leaving 8 bases of the junction unmatched. CDR3 length: 15 residues. Germline V gives CDR1 KGHSH, CDR2 LQKENI. This CDR3 reads CASSPTQGVGNEQFF. CDR3 nucleotide sequence: TGTGCCAGCTCACCAACCCAGGGGGTTGGGAATGAGCAGTTCTTC.

This clone was seen once. V is TRBV3-1 (or the pseudogene TRBV3-2) and J is TRBJ2-3; D remains ambiguous. Looked up from germline, CDR1 is LGHDT and CDR2 is YNNKEL (reference sequence). V was pared by 3 bases and J by 5 bases, with 12 bases between. The CDR3 consists of 14 residues. CDR3 region: CASSQEGRRDTQYF. The CDR3, as DNA: TGTGCCAGCAGCCAGGAAGGTCGGAGAGATACGCAGTATTTT.

A few counts support this clone. The chain joins TRBV29-1 to TRBJ1-1; 9 nucleotides match TRBD1. The CDR3 has 13 amino acids. Losses at the gene ends were 7 bases for V and 1 base for J; bases not matched to a gene: 4. CDR1 and CDR2 from the germline V gene are SQVTM and ANQGSEA. CDR3 region: CSAQTGGNTEAFF. Written as DNA, the CDR3 is TGCAGCGCACAGACAGGGGGGAACACTGAAGCTTTCTTT.

To note about this clone: Germline is not matched at one junction end, which may reflect a read error. The CDR3 coding sequence is TGTGCCAGCAGCAAAGACCGGACAGGGAGGAATGGCTACACCTTC. This encodes CASSKDRTGRNGYTF. The chain carries TRBV14 and TRBJ1-2; 8 nucleotides match TRBD1. Germline V gene sequence: CDR1 SGHDN, CDR2 FVKESK. The CDR3 is made up of 15 amino acids.

The gene calls are TRBV7-9 and TRBJ1-3; D is perhaps TRBD1 (5 bases). V was cut by 2 bases and J by 4 bases, with 9 bases left in between. The V gene's germline CDR1 is SEHNR and CDR2 FQNEAQ (reference sequence). This CDR3 contains 14 residues. CDR3 protein: CASSLKGEGNTIYF. As DNA, the CDR3 is TGTGCCAGCAGCTTAAAAGGGGAAGGAAACACCATATATTTT.